The present TCR beta chain was sequenced within a study of T cell responses to AZD1222 COVID-19 vaccine. As to this clone: The target antigen is unknown.

The data were produced by immunoSEQ multiplex PCR, yet TCRdb's version contains in-frame clones alone and is incomplete. The sample yields more than 110,000 clones, roughly 88% seen once. Unmatched junction bases numbered 4, after V lost 4 bases and J lost 7 bases. Germline CDR1 is MDHEN and CDR2 is SYDVKM. This CDR3 is built from 13 residues. General study findings and limits: Seropositive AZD1222 recipients at baseline numbered only 6 or 7.

The input for sequencing was peripheral blood, taken on day 0 of AZD1222 vaccination. The V and J genes are TRBV28 and TRBJ1-2; TRBD1 agrees at 9 bases. The clonotype originates from an adult in good health. The CDR3 coding sequence is TGTGCCAGCAGTTACAGGGGGCGATCTGGCTACACCTTC. This gives the protein CASSYRGRSGYTF.